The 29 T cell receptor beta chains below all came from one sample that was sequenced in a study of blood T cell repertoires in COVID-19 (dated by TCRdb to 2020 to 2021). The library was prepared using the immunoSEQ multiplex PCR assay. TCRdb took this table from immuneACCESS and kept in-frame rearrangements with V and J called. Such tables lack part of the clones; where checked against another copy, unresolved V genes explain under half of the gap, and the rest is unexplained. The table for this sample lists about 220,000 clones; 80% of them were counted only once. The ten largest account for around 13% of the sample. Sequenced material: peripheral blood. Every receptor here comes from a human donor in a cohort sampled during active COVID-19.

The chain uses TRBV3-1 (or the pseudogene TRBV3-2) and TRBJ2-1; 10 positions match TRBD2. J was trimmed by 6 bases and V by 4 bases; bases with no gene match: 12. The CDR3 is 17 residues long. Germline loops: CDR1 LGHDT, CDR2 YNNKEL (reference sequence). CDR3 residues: CASSPIKRGGAPNEQFF. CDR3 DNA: TGTGCCAGCAGCCCCATTAAGCGGGGGGGGGCCCCCAATGAGCAGTTCTTC.

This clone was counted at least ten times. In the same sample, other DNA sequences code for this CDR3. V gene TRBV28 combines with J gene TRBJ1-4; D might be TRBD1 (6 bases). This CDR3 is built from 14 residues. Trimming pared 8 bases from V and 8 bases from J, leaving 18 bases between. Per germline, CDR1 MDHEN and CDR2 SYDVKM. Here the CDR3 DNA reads TGTGCCAGCTCCCCTACAGGGTTTCGGGAAAAACTGTTTTTT. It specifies CASSPTGFREKLFF.

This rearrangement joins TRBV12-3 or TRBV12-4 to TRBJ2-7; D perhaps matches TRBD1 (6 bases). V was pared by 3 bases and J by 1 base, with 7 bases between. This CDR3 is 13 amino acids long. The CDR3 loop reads CASSFGTSYEQYF. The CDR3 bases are TGTGCCAGCAGTTTTGGGACATCCTACGAGCAGTACTTC.

As DNA, the CDR3 is TGTGCCAGCAGCTTAACGACAGGGGGCGACTCACCCCTCCACTTT. Its protein product is CASSLTTGGDSPLHF. This chain joins TRBV7-9 and TRBJ1-6, with TRBD1 matching over 10 bases. CDR3 length: 15 residues. V lost 2 bases to trimming and J lost 10 bases; unmatched junction nucleotides: 5. Germline CDR1 SEHNR, CDR2 FQNEAQ (reference sequence). The full variable domain, with the rest looked up from reference TRBV7-9 and TRBJ1-6, is DTGVSQNPRHKITKRGQNVTFRCDPISEHNRLYWYRQTLGQGPEFLTYFQNEAQLEKSRLLSDRFSAERPKGSFSTLEIQRTEQGDSAMYLCASSLTTGGDSPLHFGNGTRLTVT.

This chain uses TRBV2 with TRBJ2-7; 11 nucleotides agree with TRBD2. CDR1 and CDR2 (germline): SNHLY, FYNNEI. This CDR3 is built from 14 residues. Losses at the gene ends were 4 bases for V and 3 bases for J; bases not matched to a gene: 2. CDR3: CASSGTSGLYEQYF. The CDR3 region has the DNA TGTGCCAGCAGTGGGACTAGCGGGCTCTACGAGCAGTACTTC.

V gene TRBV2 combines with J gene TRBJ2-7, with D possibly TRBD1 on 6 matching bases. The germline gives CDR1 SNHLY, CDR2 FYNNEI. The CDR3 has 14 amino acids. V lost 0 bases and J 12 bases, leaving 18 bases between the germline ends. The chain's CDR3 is CASSEARLGHRGYF. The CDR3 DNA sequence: TGTGCCAGCAGTGAAGCGCGTTTGGGACACCGAGGGTACTTC. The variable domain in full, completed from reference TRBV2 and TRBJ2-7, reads EPEVTQTPSHQVTQMGQEVILRCVPISNHLYFYWYRQILGQKVEFLVSFYNNEISEKSEIFDDQFSVERPDGSNFTLKIRSTKLEDSAMYFCASSEARLGHRGYFGPGTRLTVT.

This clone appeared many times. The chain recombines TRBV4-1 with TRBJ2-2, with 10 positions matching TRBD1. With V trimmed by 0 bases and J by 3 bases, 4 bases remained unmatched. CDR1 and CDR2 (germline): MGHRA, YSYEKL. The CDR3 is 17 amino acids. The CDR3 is CASSQEAGQGYTGELFF. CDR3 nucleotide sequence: TGCGCCAGCAGCCAAGAGGCGGGACAGGGGTACACCGGGGAGCTGTTTTTT.

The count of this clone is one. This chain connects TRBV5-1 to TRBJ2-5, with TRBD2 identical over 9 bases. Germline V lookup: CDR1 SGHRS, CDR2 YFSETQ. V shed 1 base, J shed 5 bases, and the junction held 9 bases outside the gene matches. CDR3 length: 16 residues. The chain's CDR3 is CASSLSIAGEVETQYF. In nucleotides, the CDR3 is TGCGCCAGCAGCTTGTCAATAGCGGGGGAGGTGGAGACCCAGTACTTC.

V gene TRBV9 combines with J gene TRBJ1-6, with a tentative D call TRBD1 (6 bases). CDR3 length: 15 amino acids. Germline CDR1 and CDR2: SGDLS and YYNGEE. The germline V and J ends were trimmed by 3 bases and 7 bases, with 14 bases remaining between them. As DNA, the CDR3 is TGTGCCAGCAGCGCCCTGACAGGCGTAAATTCACCCCTCCACTTT. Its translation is CASSALTGVNSPLHF.

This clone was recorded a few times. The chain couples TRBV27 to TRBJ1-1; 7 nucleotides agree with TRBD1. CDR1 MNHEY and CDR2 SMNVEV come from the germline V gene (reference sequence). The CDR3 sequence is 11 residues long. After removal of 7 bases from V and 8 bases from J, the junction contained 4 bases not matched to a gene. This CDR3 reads CASKLTGEAFF. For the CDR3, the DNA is TGTGCCAGCAAGCTGACAGGGGAAGCTTTCTTT.

This CDR3 is CASTSTATYEQYF. The CDR3 bases are TGTGCCAGCACCTCGACAGCTACCTACGAGCAGTACTTC. The chain couples TRBV28 to TRBJ2-7; weak D call: TRBD1 (5 bases). Germline V lookup: CDR1 MDHEN, CDR2 SYDVKM. The CDR3 contains 13 residues. V lost 7 bases and J 2 bases, leaving 12 bases between the germline ends.

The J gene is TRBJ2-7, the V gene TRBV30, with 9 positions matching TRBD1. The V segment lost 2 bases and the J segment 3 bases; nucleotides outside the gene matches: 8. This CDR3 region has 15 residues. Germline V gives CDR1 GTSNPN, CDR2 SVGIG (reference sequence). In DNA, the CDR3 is TGTGCCTGGAGTCCCGGGACAGGGATTATCTACGAGCAGTACTTC. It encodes CAWSPGTGIIYEQYF.

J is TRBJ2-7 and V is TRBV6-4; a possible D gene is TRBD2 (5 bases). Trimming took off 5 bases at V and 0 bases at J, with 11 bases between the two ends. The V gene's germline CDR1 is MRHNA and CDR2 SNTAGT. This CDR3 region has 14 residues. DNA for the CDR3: TGTGCCAGCAGTCAGGACTGGAGCTCCTACGAGCAGTACTTC. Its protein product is CASSQDWSSYEQYF.

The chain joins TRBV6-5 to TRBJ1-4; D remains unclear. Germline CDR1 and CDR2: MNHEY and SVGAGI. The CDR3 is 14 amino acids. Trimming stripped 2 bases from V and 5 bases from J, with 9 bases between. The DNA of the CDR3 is TGTGCCAGCAGTTACGGAGGGATAAATGAAAAACTGTTTTTT. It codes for CASSYGGINEKLFF.

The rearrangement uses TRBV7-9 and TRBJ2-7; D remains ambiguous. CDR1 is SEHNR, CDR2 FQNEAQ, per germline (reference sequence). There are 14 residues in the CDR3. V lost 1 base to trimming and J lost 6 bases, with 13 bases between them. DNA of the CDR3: TGTGCCAGCAGCTTAGTCGGCGGTTCGTTCGAGCAGTACTTC. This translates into CASSLVGGSFEQYF.

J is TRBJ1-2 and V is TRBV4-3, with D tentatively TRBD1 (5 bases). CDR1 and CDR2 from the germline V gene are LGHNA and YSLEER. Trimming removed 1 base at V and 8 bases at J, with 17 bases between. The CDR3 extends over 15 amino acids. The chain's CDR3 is CASSQGSLYGAGYTF. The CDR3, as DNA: TGCGCCAGCAGCCAAGGGTCCTTGTATGGGGCGGGCTACACCTTC.

Here the CDR3 DNA reads TGTGCCAGCAGTCGGGAAATCTATGGCTACACCTTC. This gives the protein CASSREIYGYTF. The genes are TRBV2 and TRBJ1-2; D is unresolved. Germline values: CDR1 SNHLY, CDR2 FYNNEI. The V gene lost 5 bases and the J gene lost 4 bases, with 8 bases spanning the gap. This CDR3 contains 12 residues.

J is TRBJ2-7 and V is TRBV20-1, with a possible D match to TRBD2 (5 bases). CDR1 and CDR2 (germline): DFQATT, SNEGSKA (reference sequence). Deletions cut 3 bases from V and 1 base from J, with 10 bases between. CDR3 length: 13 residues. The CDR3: CSASSVDSYEQYF. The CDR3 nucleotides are TGCAGTGCTAGTAGCGTGGATTCCTACGAGCAGTACTTC.

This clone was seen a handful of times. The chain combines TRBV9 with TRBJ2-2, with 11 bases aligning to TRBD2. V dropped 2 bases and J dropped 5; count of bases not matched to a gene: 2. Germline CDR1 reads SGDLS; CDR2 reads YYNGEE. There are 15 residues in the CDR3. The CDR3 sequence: CASSVSGRATGELFF. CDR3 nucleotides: TGTGCCAGCAGCGTTAGCGGGAGGGCGACCGGGGAGCTGTTTTTT.

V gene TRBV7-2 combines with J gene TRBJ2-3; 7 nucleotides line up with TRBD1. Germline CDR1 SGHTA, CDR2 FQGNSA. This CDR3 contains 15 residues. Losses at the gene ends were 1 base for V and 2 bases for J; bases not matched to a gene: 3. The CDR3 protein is CASSLEGAFTDTQYF. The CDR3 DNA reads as TGTGCCAGCAGCTTAGAGGGGGCCTTCACAGATACGCAGTATTTT.

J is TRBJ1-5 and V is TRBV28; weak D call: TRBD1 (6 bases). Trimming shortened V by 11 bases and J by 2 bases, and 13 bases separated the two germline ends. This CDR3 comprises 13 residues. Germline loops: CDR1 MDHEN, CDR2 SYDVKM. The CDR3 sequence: CAAREGGNQPQHF. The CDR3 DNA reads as TGTGCCGCGCGGGAGGGGGGCAATCAGCCCCAGCATTTT.

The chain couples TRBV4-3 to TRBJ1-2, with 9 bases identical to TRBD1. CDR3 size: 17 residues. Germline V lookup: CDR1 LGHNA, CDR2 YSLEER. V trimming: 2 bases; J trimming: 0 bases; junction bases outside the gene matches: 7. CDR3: CASSQHLRQGANYGYTF. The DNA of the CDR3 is TGCGCCAGCAGCCAACACCTTCGACAGGGGGCTAACTATGGCTACACCTTC.

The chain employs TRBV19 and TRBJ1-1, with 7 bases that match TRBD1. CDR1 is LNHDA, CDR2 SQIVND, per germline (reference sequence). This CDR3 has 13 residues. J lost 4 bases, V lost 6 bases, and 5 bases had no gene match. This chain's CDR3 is CASRRGQSTEAFF. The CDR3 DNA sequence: TGTGCCAGTAGGCGGGGACAGTCCACTGAAGCTTTCTTT.

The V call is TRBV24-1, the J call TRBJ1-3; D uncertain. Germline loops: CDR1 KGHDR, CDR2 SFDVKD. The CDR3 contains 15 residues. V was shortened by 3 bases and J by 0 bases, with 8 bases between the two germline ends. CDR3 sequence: CATSDEGVSGNTIYF. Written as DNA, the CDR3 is TGTGCCACCAGTGATGAGGGAGTCTCTGGAAACACCATATATTTT.

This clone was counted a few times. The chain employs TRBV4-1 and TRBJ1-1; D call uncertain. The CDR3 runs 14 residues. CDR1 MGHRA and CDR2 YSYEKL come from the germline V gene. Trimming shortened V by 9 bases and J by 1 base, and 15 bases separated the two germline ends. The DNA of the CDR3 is TGCGCCAGTAGAGGTCCACTGCAGAACACTGAAGCTTTCTTT. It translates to CASRGPLQNTEAFF.

CDR3 residues: CASSVSGADTQYF. The DNA of the CDR3 is TGTGCCAGCAGTGTCTCAGGGGCCGATACGCAGTATTTT. The chain carries TRBV2 and TRBJ2-3; possible D gene TRBD1, 6 bases. CDR3 length: 13 amino acids. V lost 4 bases to trimming and J lost 6 bases, with 11 bases between them. Germline loops: CDR1 SNHLY, CDR2 FYNNEI.

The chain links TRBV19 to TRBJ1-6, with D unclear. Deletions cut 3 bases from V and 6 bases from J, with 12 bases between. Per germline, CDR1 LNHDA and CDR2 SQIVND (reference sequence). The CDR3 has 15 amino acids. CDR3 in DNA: TGTGCCAGTAGTATCGGCCGGGAGGGTAATTCACCCCTCCACTTT. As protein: CASSIGREGNSPLHF.

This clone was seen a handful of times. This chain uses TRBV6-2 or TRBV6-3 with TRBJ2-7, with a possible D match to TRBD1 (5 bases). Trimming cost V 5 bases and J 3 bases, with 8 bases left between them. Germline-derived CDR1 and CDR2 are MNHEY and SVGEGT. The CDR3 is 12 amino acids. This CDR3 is CASSRQGYEQYF. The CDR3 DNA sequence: TGTGCCAGCAGTCGTCAGGGCTACGAGCAGTACTTC.

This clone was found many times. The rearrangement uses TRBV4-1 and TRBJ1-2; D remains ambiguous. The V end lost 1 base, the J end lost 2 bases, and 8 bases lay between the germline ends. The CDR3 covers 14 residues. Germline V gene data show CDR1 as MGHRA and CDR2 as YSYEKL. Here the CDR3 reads CASSQGGGNYGYTF. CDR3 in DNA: TGCGCCAGCAGCCAAGGAGGAGGGAACTATGGCTACACCTTC.